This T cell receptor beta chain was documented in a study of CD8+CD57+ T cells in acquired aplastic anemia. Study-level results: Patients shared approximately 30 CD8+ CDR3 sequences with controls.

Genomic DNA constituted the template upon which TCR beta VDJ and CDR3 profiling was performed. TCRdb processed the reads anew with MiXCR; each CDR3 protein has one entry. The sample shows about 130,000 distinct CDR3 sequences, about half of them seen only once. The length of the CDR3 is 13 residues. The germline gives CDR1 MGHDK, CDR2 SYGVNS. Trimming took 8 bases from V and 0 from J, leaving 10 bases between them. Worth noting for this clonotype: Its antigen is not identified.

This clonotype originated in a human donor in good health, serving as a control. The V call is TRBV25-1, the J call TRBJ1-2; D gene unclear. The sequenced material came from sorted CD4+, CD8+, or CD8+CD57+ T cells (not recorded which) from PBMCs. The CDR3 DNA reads TGTGCCAGCGCTGCAAGGGCTAACTATGGCTACACCTTC. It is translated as CASAARANYGYTF.